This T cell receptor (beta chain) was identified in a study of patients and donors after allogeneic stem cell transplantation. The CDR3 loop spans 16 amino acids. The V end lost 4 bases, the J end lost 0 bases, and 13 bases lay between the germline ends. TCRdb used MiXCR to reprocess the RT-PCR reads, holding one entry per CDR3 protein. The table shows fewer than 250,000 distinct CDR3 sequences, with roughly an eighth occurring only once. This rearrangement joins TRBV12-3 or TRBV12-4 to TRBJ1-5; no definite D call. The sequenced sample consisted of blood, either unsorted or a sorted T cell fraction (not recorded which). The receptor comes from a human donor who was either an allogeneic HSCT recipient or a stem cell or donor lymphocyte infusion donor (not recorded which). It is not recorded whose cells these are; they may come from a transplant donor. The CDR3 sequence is CASSSRARGSNQPQHF. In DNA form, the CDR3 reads TGTGCCAGCAGTTCTCGGGCCCGGGGTAGCAATCAGCCCCAGCATTTT.